This T cell receptor (beta chain) was identified in a study of blood T cell repertoires in COVID-19 (TCRdb year 2020). A note on the overall study: Collaborator samples came from the United States, Italy and Spain and covered acute and convalescent phases of COVID-19. The material from the prospective study consisted of cDNA or gDNA derived from T cells, B-cell-depleted T cells, or PBMCs. The dataset comprised deeply sampled blood TCRbeta repertoires from subjects exposed to, actively infected with, or recovered from COVID-19. The repertoires were released in a freely available public database meant as a resource for research on the immune response to SARS-CoV-2. Samples came from the ongoing ImmuneRACE study (first 160 participants) plus 1,254 subjects from 6 global collaborators. Sample metadata almost always included a de-identified subject ID, COVID-19 status, age in years and sex. HLA class I and class II types, where available, came from metadata supplied by the sample provider rather than from assay-based typing.

From the cysteine up to the phenylalanine, the CDR3 has a length of 14 residues. Kept here is only the CDR3 DNA, which spans 42 bases and is read in frame from base 1. CDR1 and CDR2, per the germline V gene, are SGHRS and YFSETQ. V is cut back by 3 bases and J by 6 bases, with 8 bases in the junction unmatched. TCRbeta CDR3 regions were amplified from genomic DNA by means of the immunoSEQ Assay, a bias-controlled multiplex PCR. Per the original workflow: The number of nucleated cells in each sample was estimated from the amplification of reference gene primers within the assay. To quantify the absolute abundance of each unique TCRbeta CDR3 rearrangement, sequence reads were collapsed and filtered. For each sample, productive Simpson clonality was calculated as the square root of Simpson's diversity index over productive rearrangements. In TCRdb, the immuneACCESS table is reduced to in-frame sequences with V and J assigned. These tables do not hold every clone; where another copy was compared, an unresolved V gene accounts for under half, and the others remain unexplained. V, J and clone size were drawn from that table, and D and trimming were deduced from the DNA. The sample table shows 180,000 or so clones, and around four fifths are seen once. The ten largest clones represent nearly 4.5% of the sample.

On this clone itself: There is no known antigen for this receptor. Per-nucleotide qualities are absent, and no much larger clonotype sits a single base away.

Study-wide conclusions, independent of this receptor: The amount of clinical and demographic metadata varied by source and participant and was provided uncurated.

Enrolling through a virtual design, the prospective study's participants ranged in age from roughly 18 to 90 years and lived across roughly 23 United States geographic areas. In the prospective study, participants were assigned to cohorts based on the clinical history participants reported in a screening survey and a study questionnaire. For ImmuneRACE Cohort 3, a participant was defined as recovered based on two consecutive negative NP/OP PCR tests, clearance by a healthcare professional, or resolution of symptoms. In the prospective study, mobile phlebotomists collected whole blood, serum and a nasopharyngeal or oropharyngeal swab from each participant. Over a roughly 2-month period, participants in the prospective study had the option of providing additional blood draws and questionnaires. Before DNA extraction, blood samples from the prospective study were shipped at room temperature or frozen.

The V and J genes are TRBV5-1 and TRBJ1-1, with 7 bases matching TRBD1. This clonotype originated in a woman aged 45-65 years who had recovered from COVID-19. The material sequenced was PBMCs or T cells enriched from blood (not recorded which). The CDR3 protein is CASSWRQGAPEAFF. The bases are TGCGCCAGCAGCTGGAGACAGGGCGCCCCTGAAGCTTTCTTT.